The rows below give T cell receptor beta chains drawn from one sample of a study of STAT3 mutations in large granular lymphocyte leukemia. Clones were read by immunoSEQ multiplex PCR, and TCRdb kept only the in-frame ones, dropping some. The data hold under 20,000 clones, with around nine tenths observed a single time. Sequenced sample: peripheral blood mononuclear cells. Receptors were obtained from a woman aged 50 to 65 with T-cell large granular lymphocyte leukemia. Some clones in this sample may be carry-over from other donors' samples. Each CDR3 is given with its conserved first and last residue. Fields, in order: CDR3 protein, CDR3 DNA, clone size, V gene, J gene, D gene. D genes are given only for firm matches. Where a row states a size, it is once, few, many or the class of an expanded clone; other rows omit it.

cdr3_aa: CASRGGGRAHEQYF; cdr3_nt: TGTGCCAGCAGGGGTGGTGGCAGGGCGCACGAGCAGTACTTC; clone_size: -; v_call: TRBV6-6; j_call: TRBJ2-7; d_call: -
cdr3_aa: CASSLRTGDPGELFF; cdr3_nt: TGCGCCAGCAGCTTGCGGACAGGGGATCCCGGGGAGCTGTTTTTT; clone_size: -; v_call: TRBV5-1; j_call: TRBJ2-2; d_call: TRBD1
cdr3_aa: CASSADRGVGGYTF; cdr3_nt: TGTGCCAGCAGCGCCGACAGGGGCGTAGGTGGCTACACCTTC; clone_size: -; v_call: TRBV5-4; j_call: TRBJ1-2; d_call: TRBD1
cdr3_aa: CASSFSLAPEQFF; cdr3_nt: TGCGCCAGCAGCTTTTCACTAGCGCCTGAGCAGTTCTTC; clone_size: -; v_call: TRBV5-1; j_call: TRBJ2-1; d_call: TRBD2
cdr3_aa: CASAAAAGSTDTQYF; cdr3_nt: TGTGCTAGCGCGGCGGCAGCGGGTAGCACAGATACGCAGTATTTT; clone_size: -; v_call: TRBV12-5; j_call: TRBJ2-3; d_call: -
cdr3_aa: CASSLYLGSTDTQYF; cdr3_nt: TGCGCCAGCAGCTTGTATCTAGGGAGCACAGATACGCAGTATTTT; clone_size: -; v_call: TRBV5-1; j_call: TRBJ2-3; d_call: -
cdr3_aa: CASSPRDFGTGELFF; cdr3_nt: TGTGCCAGCAGCCCTCGGGACTTCGGAACCGGGGAGCTGTTTTTT; clone_size: -; v_call: TRBV9; j_call: TRBJ2-2; d_call: -
cdr3_aa: CASNRLSLGAKNIQYF; cdr3_nt: TGTGCCAGCAACCGACTGTCCCTTGGAGCCAAAAACATTCAGTACTTC; clone_size: -; v_call: TRBV28; j_call: TRBJ2-4; d_call: -
cdr3_aa: CASSPNAGAGSYEQYF; cdr3_nt: TGCGCCAGCAGCCCTAATGCGGGAGCGGGCTCCTACGAGCAGTACTTC; clone_size: -; v_call: TRBV5-1; j_call: TRBJ2-7; d_call: TRBD2
cdr3_aa: CASSAGRLVKETQYF; cdr3_nt: TGCGCCAGCAGCGCGGGCCGCTTGGTGAAAGAGACCCAGTACTTC; clone_size: -; v_call: TRBV5-1; j_call: TRBJ2-5; d_call: -
cdr3_aa: CASTIDRGVTGELFF; cdr3_nt: TGTGCCAGCACGATAGACAGGGGGGTGACCGGGGAGCTGTTTTTT; clone_size: -; v_call: TRBV5-4; j_call: TRBJ2-2; d_call: TRBD1
cdr3_aa: CASRLAGVWVEKLFF; cdr3_nt: TGTGCAAGTCGCTTAGCCGGGGTTTGGGTTGAAAAACTGTTTTTT; clone_size: -; v_call: TRBV12-2; j_call: TRBJ1-4; d_call: -
cdr3_aa: CASSFRGLAGGLSYEQYF; cdr3_nt: TGTGCCAGCAGCTTTAGGGGACTAGCGGGAGGACTCTCCTACGAGCAGTACTTC; clone_size: -; v_call: TRBV7-8; j_call: TRBJ2-7; d_call: TRBD2
cdr3_aa: CASSPQNNGRDEQYF; cdr3_nt: TGTGCCAGCTCACCACAAAACAATGGTAGGGACGAGCAGTACTTC; clone_size: -; v_call: TRBV18; j_call: TRBJ2-7; d_call: -
cdr3_aa: CASSYYGGNSYEQYF; cdr3_nt: TGTGCCAGCAGTTACTATGGGGGGAATTCCTACGAGCAGTACTTC; clone_size: -; v_call: TRBV6-6; j_call: TRBJ2-7; d_call: -
cdr3_aa: CASSPDSYTQYF; cdr3_nt: TGTGCCAGCTCACCGGACAGTTATACGCAGTATTTT; clone_size: -; v_call: TRBV18; j_call: TRBJ2-3; d_call: -
cdr3_aa: CSVGQPGETQYF; cdr3_nt: TGCAGCGTTGGACAGCCAGGGGAGACCCAGTACTTC; clone_size: -; v_call: TRBV29-1; j_call: TRBJ2-5; d_call: -
cdr3_aa: CASSEGWVGTDTQYF; cdr3_nt: TGTGCCAGCAGTGAAGGGTGGGTGGGCACAGATACGCAGTATTTT; clone_size: -; v_call: TRBV2; j_call: TRBJ2-3; d_call: -
cdr3_aa: CSVQGPGANVLTF; cdr3_nt: TGCAGCGTTCAGGGCCCTGGGGCCAACGTCCTGACTTTC; clone_size: -; v_call: TRBV29-1; j_call: TRBJ2-6; d_call: -
cdr3_aa: CASSTSGRAGETQYF; cdr3_nt: TGCGCCAGCAGCACTAGCGGGAGGGCCGGAGAGACCCAGTACTTC; clone_size: -; v_call: TRBV5-1; j_call: TRBJ2-5; d_call: TRBD2
cdr3_aa: CASSFRAGADTQYF; cdr3_nt: TGCGCCAGCAGCTTTAGGGCGGGAGCTGATACGCAGTATTTT; clone_size: -; v_call: TRBV4-3; j_call: TRBJ2-3; d_call: TRBD2
cdr3_aa: CASGITGRIYEQYF; cdr3_nt: TGTGCCAGCGGCATCACAGGAAGAATCTACGAGCAGTACTTC; clone_size: -; v_call: TRBV7-8; j_call: TRBJ2-7; d_call: -
cdr3_aa: CASKDSINYGYTF; cdr3_nt: TGTGCCAGCAAGGACTCGATTAACTATGGCTACACCTTC; clone_size: few; v_call: TRBV28; j_call: TRBJ1-2; d_call: -
cdr3_aa: CATSRRRTENPYEQYF; cdr3_nt: TGTGCCACCAGCAGGCGACGTACGGAGAACCCCTACGAGCAGTACTTC; clone_size: -; v_call: TRBV15; j_call: TRBJ2-7; d_call: -
cdr3_aa: CASSLGTNNEQFF; cdr3_nt: TGTGCCAGCAGCTTAGGGACCAACAATGAGCAGTTCTTC; clone_size: -; v_call: TRBV7-3; j_call: TRBJ2-1; d_call: -
cdr3_aa: CASSVSSYGYTF; cdr3_nt: TGTGCCAGCAGTGTGTCATCCTATGGCTACACCTTC; clone_size: -; v_call: TRBV14; j_call: TRBJ1-2; d_call: -
cdr3_aa: CASSPDGGRVTEAFF; cdr3_nt: TGTGCCAGCTCACCAGATGGGGGGCGGGTCACTGAAGCTTTCTTT; clone_size: -; v_call: TRBV18; j_call: TRBJ1-1; d_call: -
cdr3_aa: CSVGQGRETQYF; cdr3_nt: TGCAGCGTAGGACAGGGTCGAGAGACCCAGTACTTC; clone_size: -; v_call: TRBV29-1; j_call: TRBJ2-5; d_call: TRBD1